This TCR beta chain was captured in a study of cytomegalovirus exposure and HLA in healthy donors. Vbeta (60) and Jbeta (13) primers were used in the PCR. Sequencing used immunoSEQ multiplex PCR; TCRdb keeps in-frame clones, though not all of them. The sample lists about 160,000 clones, 80% to 90% occurring once. Trimming left V 0 bases short and J 3 bases short, with 10 bases between. Looked up from germline, CDR1 is SGHKS and CDR2 is YYEKEE (reference sequence). The CDR3 length is 15 residues. The genes are TRBV5-5 and TRBJ1-5, with D possibly matching TRBD1 (6 bases). Input material: PBMCs. The source is a man aged 18 to 30 in good health and CMV-seropositive. Here the CDR3 DNA reads TGTGCCAGCAGCTTGGAGACAGGTTCCAATCAGCCCCAGCATTTT. Its translation: CASSLETGSNQPQHF.